The 8 T cell receptor beta chains listed next were all sequenced from one sample in a study of T-cell reconstitution after alpha-beta-depleted transplantation in children. Library preparation (for TCRbeta) was performed with unique molecular identifiers. In TCRdb, the PCR reads were re-called with MiXCR into one record per CDR3 protein. The table lists 450,000 to 700,000 distinct CDR3 sequences, 25% to 30% of them singletons. This sample comprised PBMCs, obtained before TCRalphabeta/CD19-depleted stem cell transplant. The receptor source for this set is a boy under three years old with Wiskott-Aldrich syndrome, due to receive a stem cell transplant.

The V and J genes are TRBV6-1 and TRBJ2-1, with 8 bases matching TRBD1. Germline CDR1 is MNHNS and CDR2 is SASEGT. With V trimmed by 3 bases and J by 8 bases, 12 bases remained unmatched. CDR3 length: 16 residues. CDR3 nucleotides: TGTGCCAGCAGTGAGTACACGACAGGGGCAGGGCATGAGCAGTTCTTC. It specifies CASSEYTTGAGHEQFF.

CDR3 sequence reads: CASSSLLRVTGELFF. The CDR3 DNA reads as TGTGCCAGCAGTTCCTTACTCAGGGTCACCGGGGAGCTGTTTTTT. The V call is TRBV27, the J call TRBJ2-2, with D perhaps TRBD1 (5 bases). V lost 4 bases, J lost 4 bases, and 13 bases lay in between. This CDR3 has 15 residues. Per the germline V gene, CDR1 is MNHEY and CDR2 is SMNVEV (reference sequence).

DNA for the CDR3: TGTGCCAGCAGCGGAGGACTAGGAATAGGCGAGACCCAGTACTTC. Amino acids: CASSGGLGIGETQYF. The chain links TRBV9 to TRBJ2-5, with TRBD2 matching over 7 bases. The CDR3 runs to 15 residues. Trimming took 3 bases from V and 5 from J; bases not matched to a gene: 10. Germline assignment: CDR1 SGDLS and CDR2 YYNGEE.

The rearrangement links TRBV9 to TRBJ2-1; D is unresolved. The CDR3 totals 13 residues. With 3 bases removed from V and 4 bases from J, the gap between germline ends came to 8 bases. Germline values: CDR1 SGDLS, CDR2 YYNGEE. The CDR3 protein is CASSDPRYNEQFF. DNA of the CDR3: TGTGCCAGCAGCGACCCAAGATACAATGAGCAGTTCTTC.

The gene calls are TRBV20-1 and TRBJ2-5, with D perhaps matching TRBD1 (5 bases). With 3 bases removed from V and 1 base from J, the gap between germline ends came to 24 bases. Germline CDR1 and CDR2: DFQATT and SNEGSKA (reference sequence). The CDR3 sequence is 18 residues long. This CDR3 reads CSASTPGNSAMGQETQYF. The CDR3 nucleotides read TGCAGTGCTAGTACTCCAGGGAACTCCGCAATGGGCCAAGAGACCCAGTACTTC.

This clonotype was seen a handful of times. The chain combines TRBV10-3 with TRBJ2-5; D may be TRBD2 (8 bases). Trimming cost V 2 bases and J 4 bases, with 17 bases left between them. Germline CDR1 reads ENHRY; CDR2 reads SYGVKD. The CDR3 runs to 16 residues. CDR3 sequence: CAISEPRGLAGETQYF. The CDR3, as DNA: TGTGCCATCAGTGAGCCGAGGGGGCTAGCGGGAGAGACCCAGTACTTC.

This sequence joins TRBV5-1 and TRBJ2-3; tentatively, D is TRBD2 (6 bases). V was cut by 0 bases and J by 2 bases, with 13 bases left in between. This CDR3 contains 16 residues. Germline values: CDR1 SGHRS, CDR2 YFSETQ. Written as DNA, the CDR3 is TGCGCCAGCAGCTTGGTTGGTGCGGGACCCACAGATACGCAGTATTTT. Translation gives CASSLVGAGPTDTQYF.

This clonotype showed up just a few times. The CDR3: CASSFIQGMGGTEAFF. Written as DNA, the CDR3 is TGTGCCAGCAGCTTTATTCAGGGGATGGGAGGCACTGAAGCTTTCTTT. The V call is TRBV7-2, the J call TRBJ1-1, with D perhaps TRBD1 (6 bases). The CDR3 spans 16 residues. V gave up 3 bases and J gave up 4 bases, with 18 bases separating them. Germline CDR1 is SGHTA and CDR2 is FQGNSA.